This T cell receptor (beta chain) was captured by sequencing in a study of T cell repertoires in cytomegalovirus infection. As for the study in general: From public TCR beta signatures came an indication of both CMV infection and matching HLA type.

Germline V CDR1 and CDR2: SGHTA, FQGNSA. V lost 4 bases and J 8 bases, leaving 5 bases between the germline ends. The CDR3 consists of 11 residues. General observations from the study: Based on cumulative public TCR beta family frequency, carriers of CMV plus the relevant HLA were identified.

This clonotype was recorded at least ten times. The antigen remains undetermined. MiXCR, applied by TCRdb to the reads, yields one record per CDR3 protein. The sample holds 250,000 to 300,000 distinct CDR3 sequences, roughly 13% seen once. Sequencing was performed on PBMCs. The chain is built from TRBV7-2 and TRBJ1-4; no reliable D call. The TCR was taken from a human donor in good health (CMV status not recorded). Some clones in this sample may be carry-over from other donors' samples. CDR3: CASSYGEKLFF. DNA for the CDR3: TGTGCCAGCAGCTATGGGGAAAAACTGTTTTTT.